The sequence of this TCR beta chain was determined in a study of cytomegalovirus exposure and HLA in healthy donors (dated by TCRdb to 2016 to 2017). For the study in its entirety: An earlier analysis of approximately 550 of the donors reported roughly 270 Gb of sequence data and some 120 million unique TCR beta sequences from 150 million to 200 million T cells. Roughly five DR-DQ haplotypes were handled as single units for association and clustering because linkage in the cohort was strong. To decide whether each TCR beta V gene segment behaved as functional or pseudogenic, an earlier analysis of fewer than 750 of the donors relied on high-throughput TCR beta sequencing. Every discovery cohort repertoire had been produced on one sequencing platform. Both class I and class II loci were covered by HLA typing, at four-digit resolution. In a later analysis, previously published TCR beta repertoires from several hundred donors were re-analyzed and high-resolution HLA genotyping was added so that TCR occurrence patterns could be studied. To predict cytomegalovirus infection status, the study combined high-throughput TCR immunosequencing, statistical association of individual TCRs with disease status, and machine learning. The study aimed to test whether cataloging public T cell receptors could reveal signatures of past pathogen exposure. Of the roughly 400 genotyped donors, about 84% fell in the genetic ancestry cluster associated with self-reported Caucasian donors. An early release that covered about 600 HLA-typed donors contained around 300 gigabases of sequencing data and tens of millions of unique TCR sequences. Among a few hundred genotyped donors of the cohort, an average of roughly 240,000 unique TCR beta nucleotide sequences were sequenced per donor, roughly 18% of them non-productive. Typing coverage differed by locus: A, B, C, DRB1 and DQB1 were typed in roughly 629-630 donors, DQA1 in 500 to 550, DPA1 in 600 to 610, and DPB1 in 400 to 480. Donor age, sex, ethnicity and CMV serostatus were compiled together with the repertoire data. The later analysis used no new phenotypic data to find candidate immune exposures, relying instead on TCR beta sequences and their occurrence across donors. A later genetic analysis used genome-wide SNP genotypes for about 55% of the 666 donors, treating that subset as a discovery cohort. The study profiled the T cell repertoires of about 720 subjects by immunosequencing and related them to cytomegalovirus serostatus. Along with the approximately 650-subject first cohort, a separate validation cohort of over a hundred different subjects was used. The full study reports these points: Correlated functional status among segregating V segments might reflect linkage disequilibrium, but an unknown experimental factor could not be ruled out. Broadly in line with IMGT annotations, most TCR beta V segments showed up in productive rearrangements about 87% or about 30% of the time in an earlier analysis of 587 of the donors. Because some donors lacked HLA typing at each locus, the association tests relied only on the typed subset. Specific HLA alleles were associated with 15,000 to 20,000 TCR beta sequences at a false discovery rate of 0.05 in a later analysis. The classifier was reported to diagnose cytomegalovirus status with high specificity and sensitivity in both the original cohort and the validation cohort. The cohort was sequenced for TCR beta chains only, and without alpha or paired-chain data the features that could be detected were limited. Because the 87-base-pair reads could not distinguish some IMGT-functional V segments, including TRBV6-2 and TRBV6-3, those segments were excluded. Most CMV-associated TCR beta chains appeared to be HLA-restricted in a later analysis, and the HLA associations seemed to be driven largely by CMV exposure. In a later analysis, HLA-associated TCR beta chains showed more clonal expansion and lower generation probabilities than non-associated chains that were equally common. CMV serostatus was the only immune exposure information available for the cohort. Compared with the 666-donor mean, donors in an Asian-associated ancestry cluster had fewer N-insertions in productive TCRs, according to a later genetic analysis. The study gave a list of 150 to 200 TCR beta chains associated with cytomegalovirus. A cluster of highly shared sequence variants was judged likely to be a technical artifact of the sequencing pipeline. While some public TCRs were present in many individuals, most TCR sequences turned up only very rarely across donors. According to a later analysis, parvovirus B19, influenza, CMV and Epstein-Barr virus appeared linked to several top co-occurrence clusters. Approximately 18 rarely observed V segments, including chromosome 9 orphons, were excluded from the earlier analysis of about 610 of the donors because counts were too low. When HLA alleles, especially DR and DQ, strongly co-occurred, TCR associations were difficult to assign to individual alleles. In a later genetic analysis, a missense DCLRE1C variant was associated with V-gene and J-gene trimming of TCR beta chains, and the association was replicated in an independent cohort. In vitro tests confirmed that a few of the cytomegalovirus-associated TCR beta chains recognize cytomegalovirus antigens. A further reported finding was that TCR beta sequences accurately predicted the HLA-A and HLA-B alleles for most subjects in the first cohort. According to the authors, the approach could potentially be generalized to other disease states and immunological phenotypes. In a later analysis, the rate of TCR association differed among HLA loci, with DRB1 alleles having the most associated TCRs and HLA-C alleles having the fewest. Roughly uniform sequencing depth across donors was assumed in presence/absence analyses, although this assumption may not hold.

Trimming at the junction amounts to 7 bases on V and 0 bases on J, and the germline ends lie 14 bases apart. CDR1 SNHLY and CDR2 FYNNEI were looked up in the germline V gene. Taken from cysteine to phenylalanine, the CDR3 has 15 residues. Of all the DNA, just the CDR3 is kept, 45 bases in frame from base 1. As regards this clone: The antigen this receptor binds is unknown. Base-call qualities are not available, and no considerably larger clone is one nucleotide away.

The cohort comprised 710 or so healthy bone marrow donors. All cohort members were sampled while nominally healthy, although unrecorded immune exposures were likely present. The donor was CMV seronegative and was included in the group of about 400 seronegative cohort members. A peripheral blood sample was collected from each donor, and TCR beta sequencing was performed on peripheral blood mononuclear cells. The Qiagen DNeasy Blood Extraction Kit was used to extract genomic DNA from the blood cell samples. To prepare the library, the immunoSEQ multiplex PCR assay was applied. The multiplex PCR relied on a mix of 60 forward primers for TCR Vbeta segments and 13 reverse primers for TCR Jbeta segments. Amplification of the CDR3 region of rearranged TCR beta genes was performed with a multiplex PCR assay on genomic DNA. The Illumina HiSeq System was used to sequence the amplified TCR beta libraries as 87-base-pair reads. Per the source publication's procedure: In a later analysis, some 80 million unique TCR beta chains were counted across the approximately 620 repertoires, and about 9.9 million of these chains were shared by at least two donors. To remove PCR and sequencing errors, raw reads were error-corrected and collapsed into unique sequences using a nearest-neighbor algorithm that merged closely related sequences. Alignment of CDR3 sequences to IMGT reference sequences was used to assign V, D and J gene segments. For a sequence to be retained, a match of at least six nucleotides was required to both a V gene segment and a J gene segment. A rearrangement counted as productive if the CDR3 had no stop codons and remained in frame with V and J, and every other rearrangement counted as non-productive. CDR3 was defined according to IMGT convention as the region running from the second conserved V-encoded cysteine to the conserved J-encoded phenylalanine. In an earlier analysis of around 600 of the donors, sequences lacking an unambiguous match to a single V gene segment were excluded. An earlier analysis of 450 to 650 of the donors called V segments functional above 56.7% productive rearrangements and segregating when the between-donor standard deviation exceeded 5%. To diagnose cytomegalovirus status from the catalog of TCR beta chain sequences, a statistical classification framework was built. A later analysis assigned V and J genes by comparing TCR nucleotide sequences with IMGT/GENE-DB human TR gene sequences. In a later analysis, CDR3 sequences and most-parsimonious VDJ recombination scenarios were assigned using the TCRdist pipeline. In a later analysis, each TCR beta chain was defined by its CDR3 amino acid sequence together with its V-gene family, and reads without a unique V-gene family were excluded. A later analysis removed 592 highly shared, low-generation-probability nucleotide sequences to deal with suspected cross-contamination and a sequencing artifact. A later analysis calculated a clonal expansion index for each public chain from normalized within-repertoire ranks of inferred template counts. A later analysis computed generation probabilities with a VDJ recombination model fitted to out-of-frame rearrangements, and checked the results against IGoR. In a later analysis, TCR-TCR, TCR-HLA and TCR-CMV co-occurrence was scored with hypergeometric tests, and a repertoire-size bias correction was applied to TCR pairs. False discovery rates were estimated in a later analysis by permuting HLA or CMV assignments 20 times. In a later analysis, co-occurring TCRs were grouped using DBSCAN, and TCRdist sequence similarity was added for clustering within HLA-allele-positive subsets. Co-occurrence clustering excluded repertoires with fewer than 30,000 or more than 120,000 public chains, plus five with anomalous nucleotide sharing. In TCRdb, the immuneACCESS table is reduced to in-frame sequences with V and J assigned. These tables do not hold every clone; where another copy was compared, an unresolved V gene accounts for under half, and the others remain unexplained. The V and J calls and clone size were taken over from that table, and D and trimming were inferred from the DNA. The sample profile shows 35,000 to 55,000 clones; approximately 75% of them were found once. The ten largest clones take up roughly 1.3% of the sample.

This sequence originates from a man aged 30 to 39 in good health and CMV-seronegative. The rearranged chain carries TRBV2 and TRBJ2-3; the D gene is unclear. Sequencing input: PBMCs. The CDR3 sequence is CASIPPYSSTDTQYF. The nucleotide sequence is TGTGCCAGCATCCCCCCTTATAGCAGCACAGATACGCAGTATTTT.